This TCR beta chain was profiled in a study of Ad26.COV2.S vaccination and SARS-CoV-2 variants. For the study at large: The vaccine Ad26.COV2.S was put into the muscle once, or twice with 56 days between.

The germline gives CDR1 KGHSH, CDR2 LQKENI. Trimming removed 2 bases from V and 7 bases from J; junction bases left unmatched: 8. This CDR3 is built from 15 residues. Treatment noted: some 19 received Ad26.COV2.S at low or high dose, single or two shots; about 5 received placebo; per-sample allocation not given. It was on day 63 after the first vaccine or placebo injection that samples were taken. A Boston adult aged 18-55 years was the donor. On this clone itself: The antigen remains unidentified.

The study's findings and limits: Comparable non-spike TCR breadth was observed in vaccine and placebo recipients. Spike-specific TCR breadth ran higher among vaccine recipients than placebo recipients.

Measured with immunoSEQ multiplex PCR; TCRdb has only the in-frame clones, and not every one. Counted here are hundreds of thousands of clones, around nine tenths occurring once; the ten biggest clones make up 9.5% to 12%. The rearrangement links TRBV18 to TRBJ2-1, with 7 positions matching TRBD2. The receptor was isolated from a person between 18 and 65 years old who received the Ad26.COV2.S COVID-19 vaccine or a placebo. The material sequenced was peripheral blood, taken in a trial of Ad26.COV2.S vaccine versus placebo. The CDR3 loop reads CASSPRASGGNEQFF. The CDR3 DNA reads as TGTGCCAGCTCACCAAGGGCTAGCGGCGGGAATGAGCAGTTCTTC.